The clone carrying this T cell receptor beta chain was observed a single time. Recovered participants had two consecutive negative NP/OP PCR tests, healthcare professional clearance, or symptom resolution. These data come from a study of blood T cell repertoires in COVID-19. Sequencing used immunoSEQ multiplex PCR; TCRdb keeps in-frame clones, though not all of them. The table lists fewer than 450,000 clones, about 90% of them singletons. The CDR3 extends over 12 amino acids. The ends were cut back, 0 bases at V and 6 bases at J, with 9 bases in the middle. In germline, CDR1 is GTSNPN, CDR2 SVGIG (reference sequence).

The chain uses TRBV30 and TRBJ2-7, with D possibly TRBD2 on 6 matching bases. The sequenced sample consisted of PBMCs or T cells enriched from blood (not recorded which). The sequence came from a man between 18 and 35 years old who had recovered from COVID-19. CDR3 in amino acids: CAWSVGGPEQYF. The CDR3 bases are TGTGCCTGGAGTGTGGGGGGACCCGAGCAGTACTTC.